This T cell receptor (beta chain) was sequenced for a study of blood T cells in healthy people across ages. Together with a sample-barcoded 5' primer, a J-beta primer mix was included in a second PCR lasting about 6 to 11 cycles. TCRdb called the 5' RACE reads again in MiXCR, with one record for every CDR3 protein. The table has 550,000 to 600,000 distinct CDR3 sequences, 47% seen once; the top ten hold about 26%. Turning to this clonotype: Its specificity is unknown.

Study observations and caveats: A strong correlation was seen between TCR beta diversity and naive T cell percentage.

The CDR3 has 20 amino acids. Sequenced: blood. The clonotype originates from an elderly man in good health. V and J are TRBV21-1 and TRBJ1-1. TRBV21-1 is noted as a pseudogene. The CDR3 protein is CASSKKFPLEVPRGNTEAFF. The CDR3 coding sequence is TGTGCCAGCAGCAAAAAATTCCCCTTGGAGGTCCCAAGAGGAAACACTGAAGCTTTCTTT.